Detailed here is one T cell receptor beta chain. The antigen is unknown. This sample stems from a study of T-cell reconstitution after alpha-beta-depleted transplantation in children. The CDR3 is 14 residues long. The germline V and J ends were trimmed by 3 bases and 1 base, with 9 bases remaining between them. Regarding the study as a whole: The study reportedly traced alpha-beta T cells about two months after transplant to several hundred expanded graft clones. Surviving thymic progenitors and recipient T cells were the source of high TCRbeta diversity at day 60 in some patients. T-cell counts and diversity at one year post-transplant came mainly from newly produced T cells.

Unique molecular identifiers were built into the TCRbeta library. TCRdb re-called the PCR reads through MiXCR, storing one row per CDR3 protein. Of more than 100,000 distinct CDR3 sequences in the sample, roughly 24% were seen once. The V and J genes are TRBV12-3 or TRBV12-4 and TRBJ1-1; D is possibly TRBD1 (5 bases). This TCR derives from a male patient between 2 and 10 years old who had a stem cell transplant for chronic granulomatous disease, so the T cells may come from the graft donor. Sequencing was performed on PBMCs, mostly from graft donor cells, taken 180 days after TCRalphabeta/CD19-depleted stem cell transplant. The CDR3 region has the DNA TGTGCCAGCAGTTTTGGACATCCGAACACTGAAGCTTTCTTT. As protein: CASSFGHPNTEAFF.